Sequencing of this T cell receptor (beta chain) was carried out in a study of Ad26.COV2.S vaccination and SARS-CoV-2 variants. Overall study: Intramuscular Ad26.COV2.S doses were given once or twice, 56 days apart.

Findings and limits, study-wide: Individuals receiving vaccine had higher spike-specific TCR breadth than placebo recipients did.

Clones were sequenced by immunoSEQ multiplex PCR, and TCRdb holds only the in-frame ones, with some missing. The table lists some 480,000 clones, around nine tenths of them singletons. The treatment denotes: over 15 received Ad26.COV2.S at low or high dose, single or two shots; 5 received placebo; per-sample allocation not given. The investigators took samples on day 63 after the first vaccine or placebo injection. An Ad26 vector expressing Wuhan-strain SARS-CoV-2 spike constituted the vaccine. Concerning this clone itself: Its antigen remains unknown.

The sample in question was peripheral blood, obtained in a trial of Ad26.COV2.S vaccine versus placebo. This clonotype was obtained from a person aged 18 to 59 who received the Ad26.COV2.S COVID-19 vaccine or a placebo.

The CDR3 DNA follows: TGTGCCAGCAGCTTAGAAGGGGCAGCCAAAGAGACCCAGTACTTC. Its protein is CASSLEGAAKETQYF. The rearrangement joins TRBV7-2 to TRBJ2-5, with D possibly matching TRBD1 (5 bases). The CDR3 is 15 residues long. CDR1 SGHTA and CDR2 FQGNSA come from the germline V gene. Trimming left V 1 base short and J 3 bases short, with 12 bases between.